Shown below are 16 T cell receptor beta chains from a single sample sequenced in a study of cytomegalovirus exposure and HLA in healthy donors. Amplification used 60 Vbeta primers and 13 Jbeta primers. The table came from immunoSEQ multiplex PCR; TCRdb's copy has only in-frame clones and leaves some out. The table has tens of thousands of clones, 60% to 75% seen once. Sequencing was performed on PBMCs. These receptors were taken from a man in his forties in good health and CMV-seropositive.

The V gene is TRBV7-2, the J gene TRBJ2-1; D is unclear. The CDR3 consists of 11 residues. V was trimmed by 2 bases and J by 7 bases, leaving 3 bases between them. The germline gives CDR1 SGHTA, CDR2 FQGNSA. For the CDR3, the DNA is TGTGCCAGCAGCTTACTGAATGAGCAGTTCTTC. Protein sequence: CASSLLNEQFF.

The V and J genes are TRBV28 and TRBJ1-6; TRBD1 might be the D (5 bases). The CDR3 has 17 residues. The V gene lost 5 bases and the J gene lost 7 bases, with 21 bases spanning the gap. Germline values: CDR1 MDHEN, CDR2 SYDVKM. The CDR3 nucleotides read TGTGCCAGCAGTGGGGCGGGGTGGGGACGGCGAAATTCACCCCTCCACTTT. Amino acids: CASSGAGWGRRNSPLHF.

The rearrangement uses TRBV30 and TRBJ2-5, with TRBD2 identical over 12 bases. The germline CDR1 and CDR2 sequences are GTSNPN and SVGIG (reference sequence). This CDR3 has 16 amino acids. With V trimmed by 3 bases and J by 4 bases, 9 bases remained unmatched. DNA of the CDR3: TGTGCCTGGAGCAGACCTAGCGGGGGGGTTTTAGAGACCCAGTACTTC. It is translated as CAWSRPSGGVLETQYF.

The sample holds a few counts of this clone. This chain connects TRBV4-1 to TRBJ1-2; a possible D gene is TRBD1 (5 bases). CDR3 size: 14 residues. Germline V gene lookup returns CDR1 MGHRA and CDR2 YSYEKL. With 4 bases removed from V and 4 bases from J, the gap between germline ends came to 13 bases. The DNA of the CDR3 is TGCGCCAGCAGCCTTATCCAGGGTAGCTATGGCTACACCTTC. The encoded protein is CASSLIQGSYGYTF.

A single count supports this clone. The chain uses TRBV11-3 and TRBJ2-7, with 15 bases that match TRBD2. Germline V gene data show CDR1 as SGHNT and CDR2 as YENEEA. This CDR3 contains 15 residues. Trimming at V came to 5 bases and at J to 3 bases, leaving 2 bases not matched to a gene. CDR3 amino acids: CASSPGLAGGYEQYF. CDR3 nucleotides: TGTGCCAGCAGCCCGGGACTAGCGGGGGGCTACGAGCAGTACTTC.

The genes are TRBV19 and TRBJ2-3, with D perhaps matching TRBD1 (6 bases). Germline loops: CDR1 LNHDA, CDR2 SQIVND (reference sequence). This CDR3 has 15 residues. The V end was cut by 4 bases, the J end by 0 bases, with 11 bases between. The CDR3 sequence is CASSTYRVSTDTQYF. The CDR3 nucleotides are TGTGCCAGTAGTACCTACAGGGTTAGCACAGATACGCAGTATTTT.

The genes are TRBV30 and TRBJ2-7; a possible D gene is TRBD2 (5 bases). The CDR3 is made up of 12 amino acids. Trimming pared 4 bases from V and 2 bases from J, leaving 9 bases between. Per the germline V gene, CDR1 is GTSNPN and CDR2 is SVGIG (reference sequence). The CDR3 sequence is CAWNRGPYEQYF. CDR3 in DNA: TGTGCCTGGAACCGGGGTCCCTACGAGCAGTACTTC.

V gene TRBV11-3 combines with J gene TRBJ2-3, with 12 positions matching TRBD2. The junction had 5 bases not matched to a gene; V was cut back by 4 bases and J by 0 bases. CDR3 length equals 17 residues. Looked up from germline, CDR1 is SGHNT and CDR2 is YENEEA. This CDR3 reads CASSSWTSGASTDTQYF. CDR3 nucleotides: TGTGCCAGCAGCTCCTGGACTAGCGGGGCCAGCACAGATACGCAGTATTTT.

This clone was picked up one time. The chain carries TRBV7-9 and TRBJ2-1; no reliable D call. The CDR3 sequence is 14 residues long. Germline values: CDR1 SEHNR, CDR2 FQNEAQ (reference sequence). The germline V and J ends were trimmed by 6 bases and 5 bases, with 14 bases remaining between them. The CDR3 DNA reads as TGTGCCAGCAGAACGGGTTATACCGACAATGAGCAGTTCTTC. The encoded protein is CASRTGYTDNEQFF.

This sequence joins TRBV5-1 and TRBJ1-1; TRBD1 might be the D (6 bases). The CDR3 runs to 14 residues. The V gene lost 2 bases and the J gene lost 4 bases, with 12 bases spanning the gap. Per germline, CDR1 SGHRS and CDR2 YFSETQ. This CDR3 is CASSFNQGFTEAFF. The CDR3 nucleotides read TGCGCCAGCAGCTTTAATCAGGGGTTCACTGAAGCTTTCTTT.

The chain is built from TRBV30 and TRBJ2-3, with D possibly TRBD2 on 7 matching bases. CDR3 length: 14 residues. The germline V gene has CDR1 GTSNPN and CDR2 SVGIG (reference sequence). Trimming took off 5 bases at V and 1 base at J, with 13 bases between the two ends. This CDR3 reads CAWGRGEGTDTQYF. CDR3 DNA: TGTGCCTGGGGGAGGGGGGAGGGCACAGATACGCAGTATTTT.

The chain employs TRBV27 and TRBJ1-2; 9 bases match TRBD1. J lost 5 bases, V lost 3 bases, and 1 base had no gene match. The CDR3 runs to 13 residues. Germline V gives CDR1 MNHEY, CDR2 SMNVEV (reference sequence). CDR3 amino acids: CASSFGQGYGYTF. The CDR3 bases are TGTGCCAGCAGTTTCGGACAGGGGTATGGCTACACCTTC.

The chain uses TRBV5-1 and TRBJ2-3, with TRBD2 matching 7 bases. Germline V gene sequence: CDR1 SGHRS, CDR2 YFSETQ. CDR3 size: 14 residues. V lost 0 bases and J lost 4; bases outside the gene matches: 2. CDR3 loop: CASSLDLAADTQYF. The CDR3 region has the DNA TGCGCCAGCAGCTTGGATCTAGCGGCAGATACGCAGTATTTT.

This clone has only a few counts. The chain uses TRBV28 and TRBJ2-7; D ambiguous. Germline V gene data show CDR1 as MDHEN and CDR2 as SYDVKM. The CDR3 has 14 residues. The V end was cut by 3 bases, the J end by 1 base, with 10 bases between. CDR3 sequence (DNA): TGTGCCAGCAGTTTCATGGGCCAGTCCTACGAGCAGTACTTC. This translates into CASSFMGQSYEQYF.

This clone was seen a single time. The J gene is TRBJ2-7, the V gene TRBV29-1; D might be TRBD2 (5 bases). Germline V gene lookup returns CDR1 SQVTM and CDR2 ANQGSEA. Deletions cut 6 bases from V and 4 bases from J, with 10 bases between. This CDR3 has 11 residues. CDR3 sequence reads: CSVARGYEQYF. The CDR3, as DNA: TGCAGCGTAGCGAGAGGGTACGAGCAGTACTTC.

The chain links TRBV18 to TRBJ1-2; D remains unclear. With 3 bases removed from V and 4 bases from J, the gap between germline ends came to 12 bases. The CDR3 contains 14 residues. Germline V CDR1 and CDR2: KGHSH, LQKENI. The CDR3: CASSPSWETYGYTF. Written as DNA, the CDR3 is TGTGCCAGCTCACCTAGCTGGGAGACCTATGGCTACACCTTC. Based on the CDR3 plus reference TRBV18 and TRBJ1-2, the full variable domain is NAGVMQNPRHLVRRRGQEARLRCSPMKGHSHVYWYRQLPEEGLKFMVYLQKENIIDESGMPKERFSAEFPKEGPSILRIQQVVRGDSAAYFCASSPSWETYGYTFGSGTRLTVV.